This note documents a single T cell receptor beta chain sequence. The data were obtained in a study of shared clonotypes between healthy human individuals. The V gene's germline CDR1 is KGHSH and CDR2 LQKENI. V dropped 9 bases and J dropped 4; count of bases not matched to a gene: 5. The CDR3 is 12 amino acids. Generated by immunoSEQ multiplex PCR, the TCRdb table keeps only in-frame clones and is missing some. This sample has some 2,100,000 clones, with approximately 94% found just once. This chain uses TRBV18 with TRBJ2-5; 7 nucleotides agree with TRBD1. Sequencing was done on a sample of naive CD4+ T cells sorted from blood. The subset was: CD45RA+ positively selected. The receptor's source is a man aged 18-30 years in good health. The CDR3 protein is CASTGAGETQYF. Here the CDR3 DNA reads TGTGCCAGTACAGGGGCGGGAGAGACCCAGTACTTC.